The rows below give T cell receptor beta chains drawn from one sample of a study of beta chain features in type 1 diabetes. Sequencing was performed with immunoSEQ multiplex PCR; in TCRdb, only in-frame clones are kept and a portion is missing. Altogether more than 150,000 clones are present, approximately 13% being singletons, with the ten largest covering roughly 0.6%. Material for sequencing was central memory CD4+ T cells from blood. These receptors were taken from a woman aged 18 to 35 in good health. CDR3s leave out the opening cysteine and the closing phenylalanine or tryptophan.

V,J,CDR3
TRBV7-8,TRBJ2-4,ASSPTSGLNIQY
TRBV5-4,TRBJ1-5,ASSLDRGHLQPQH
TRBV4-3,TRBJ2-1,ASSPDRGPWGEQF
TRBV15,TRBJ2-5,ATRTRPGETQY
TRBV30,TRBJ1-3,AWSGGSGNTIY
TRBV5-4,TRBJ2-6,ASSLGGRTGANVLT
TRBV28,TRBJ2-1,ASSLLAGQF
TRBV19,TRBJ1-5,ASHRDTGSNQPQH
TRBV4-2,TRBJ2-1,ASSQTSGSSYNEQF
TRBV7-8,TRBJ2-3,ASSIGLAGAPSTDTQY
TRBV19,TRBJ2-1,ASKGGRARTNEQF
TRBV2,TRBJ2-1,ASRTGRSYNEQF
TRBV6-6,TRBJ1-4,ASRGGTGKSNEKLF
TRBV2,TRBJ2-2,ASSAVETVQNTGELF
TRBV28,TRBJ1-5,ASRTGGQPQH
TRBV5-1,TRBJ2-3,ASSLSLAGSTDTQY
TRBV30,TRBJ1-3,AWDPNSYASGNTIY
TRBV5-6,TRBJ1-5,ASSSTGMRNQPQH
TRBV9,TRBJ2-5,ASSYIPTSGSETQY
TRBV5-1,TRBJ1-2,ASSFDSYGYT
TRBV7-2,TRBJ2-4,ASSPTSGRAKNIQY
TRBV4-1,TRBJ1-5,ASSQEGAGPQH
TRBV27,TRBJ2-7,ASRRTGGNYEQY
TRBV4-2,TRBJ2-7,ASSQARSYEQY
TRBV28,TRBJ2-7,ASRTGTREGH
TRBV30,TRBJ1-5,AWKQGNQPQH
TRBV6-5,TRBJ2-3,ASSYTAGSVADTQY
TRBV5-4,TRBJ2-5,ASSARGTQETQY
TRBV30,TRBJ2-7,AWSTGSEQY
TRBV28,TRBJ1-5,ASSPAGTGNQPQH
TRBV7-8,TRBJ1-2,ASSRGQVYGYT
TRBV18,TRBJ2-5,ASRTAQETQY
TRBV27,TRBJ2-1,ASSHQTSGRHNEQF
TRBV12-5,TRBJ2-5,ASGPGQGGETQY
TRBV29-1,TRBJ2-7,SALRENEQY
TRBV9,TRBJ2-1,ASSVSSGRSSYNEQF
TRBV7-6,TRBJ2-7,ASSLAGTSRAYEQY
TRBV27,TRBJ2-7,ASSRYWTSEYEQY
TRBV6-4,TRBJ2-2,ASSDGGVREELF
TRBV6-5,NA,ASSYSGTGLTDEQY
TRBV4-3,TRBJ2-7,ASSQDSGGQGGKQY
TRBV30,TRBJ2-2,AWIAPQLTSGRLAGELF
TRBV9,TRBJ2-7,ASSPLAGGPHEQY
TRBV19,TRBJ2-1,ASSPMDFYNEQF
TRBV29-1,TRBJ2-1,SVESSGANNEQF
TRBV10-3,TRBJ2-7,ATETGTLYEQY
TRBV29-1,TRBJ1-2,SVYQGALGYT
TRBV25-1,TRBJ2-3,ASSEQLTASTDTQY
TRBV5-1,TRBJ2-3,ASSLGLAGGRDTQY
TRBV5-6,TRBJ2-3,ASSGSFSGKGSTDTQY
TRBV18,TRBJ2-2,ASSPMDRANTGELF
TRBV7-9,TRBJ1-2,ASSGRTANYGYT
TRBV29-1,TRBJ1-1,SVGRRGGRGTEAF
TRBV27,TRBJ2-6,ASTDRGNLGANVLT
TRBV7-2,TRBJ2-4,ASSRDRGRENIQY
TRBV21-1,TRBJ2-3,ASSKAPWTSGRALYPDTQY
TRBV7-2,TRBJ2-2,ASSLKGLWNTGELF
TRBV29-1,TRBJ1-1,SVEATGTEAF
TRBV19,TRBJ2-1,ASTALAGGHNEQF